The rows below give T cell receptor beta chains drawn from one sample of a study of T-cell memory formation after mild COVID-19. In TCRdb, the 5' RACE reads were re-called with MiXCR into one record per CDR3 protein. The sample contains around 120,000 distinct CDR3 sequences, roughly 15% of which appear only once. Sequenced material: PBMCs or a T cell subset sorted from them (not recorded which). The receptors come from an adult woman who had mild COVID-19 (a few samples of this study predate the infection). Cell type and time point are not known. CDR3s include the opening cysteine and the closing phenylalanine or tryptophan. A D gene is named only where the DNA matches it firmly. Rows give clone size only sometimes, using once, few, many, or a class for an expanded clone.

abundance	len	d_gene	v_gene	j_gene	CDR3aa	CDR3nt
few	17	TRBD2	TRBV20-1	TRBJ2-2	CSARDLAGGANTGELFF	TGCAGTGCTAGAGATCTAGCGGGAGGAGCGAACACCGGGGAGCTGTTTTTT
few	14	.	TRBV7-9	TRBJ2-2	CASSRGLNTGELFF	TGTGCCAGCAGCCGGGGACTGAACACCGGGGAGCTGTTTTTT
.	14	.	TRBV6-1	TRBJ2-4	CASKFSAFGDIQYF	TGTGCCAGCAAATTTTCAGCCTTTGGGGACATTCAGTACTTC
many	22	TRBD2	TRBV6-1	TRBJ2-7	CASSDPLPYGTSGDHLSYEQYF	TGTGCCAGCAGTGATCCCCTTCCCTACGGGACTAGCGGGGACCATCTCTCCTACGAGCAGTACTTC
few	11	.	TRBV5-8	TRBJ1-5	CASSLSQPQHF	TGTGCCAGCAGCCTGAGTCAGCCCCAGCATTTT
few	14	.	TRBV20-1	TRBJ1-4	CSGQVAMTNEKLFF	TGCAGTGGACAGGTCGCCATGACTAATGAAAAACTGTTTTTT
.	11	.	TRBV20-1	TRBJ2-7	CSAKQQYEQYF	TGCAGTGCTAAACAGCAATACGAGCAGTACTTC
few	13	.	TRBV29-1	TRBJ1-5	CSVEENEFQPQHF	TGCAGCGTTGAAGAGAACGAATTTCAGCCCCAGCATTTT
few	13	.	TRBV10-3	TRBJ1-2	CAISVNSHYGYTF	TGTGCCATCAGTGTAAACAGTCATTATGGCTACACCTTC
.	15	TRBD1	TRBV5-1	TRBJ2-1	CASSTGTATRNEQFF	TGCGCCAGCAGCACCGGGACAGCAACTAGGAATGAGCAGTTCTTC
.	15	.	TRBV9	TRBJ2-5	CASSVAPVNQETQYF	TGTGCCAGCAGCGTAGCTCCGGTTAACCAAGAGACCCAGTACTTC
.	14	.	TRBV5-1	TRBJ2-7	CASSLRQPNYEQYF	TGCGCCAGCAGCTTGAGACAGCCAAACTACGAGCAGTACTTC
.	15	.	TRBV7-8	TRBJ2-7	CASSSDSGWEWEQYF	TGTGCCAGTAGCTCAGACAGCGGGTGGGAGTGGGAGCAGTACTTC
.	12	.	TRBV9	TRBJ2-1	CASSVDGNEQFF	TGTGCCAGCAGCGTAGATGGGAATGAGCAGTTCTTC
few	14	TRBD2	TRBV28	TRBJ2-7	CASSLTSGRDEQYF	TGTGCCAGCAGCCTGACTAGCGGGAGGGACGAGCAGTACTTC
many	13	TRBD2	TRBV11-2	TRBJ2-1	CASSLDPSGVQFF	TGTGCCAGCAGCTTAGACCCTAGCGGGGTGCAGTTCTTC
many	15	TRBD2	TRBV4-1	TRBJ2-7	CASSQELAGGPEQYF	TGCGCCAGCAGCCAAGAGCTAGCGGGAGGGCCGGAGCAGTACTTC
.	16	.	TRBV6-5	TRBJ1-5	CASSTSGGGFNQPQHF	TGTGCCAGCAGTACCTCCGGGGGGGGTTTTAATCAGCCCCAGCATTTT
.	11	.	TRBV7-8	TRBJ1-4	CASSFPVRLFF	TGTGCCAGCAGCTTCCCCGTAAGACTGTTTTTT
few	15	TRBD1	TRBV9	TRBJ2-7	CASSAHWTGGSEQYF	TGTGCCAGCAGCGCACACTGGACAGGGGGCTCCGAGCAGTACTTC
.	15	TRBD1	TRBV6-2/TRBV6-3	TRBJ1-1	CASITLTGGPIEAFF	TGTGCCAGCATCACCCTGACAGGGGGACCTATTGAAGCTTTCTTT
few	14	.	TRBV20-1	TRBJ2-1	CSARDGGAYNEQFF	TGCAGTGCTAGAGATGGTGGGGCATACAATGAGCAGTTCTTC
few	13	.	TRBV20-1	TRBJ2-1	CSAETRTYNEQFF	TGCAGTGCCGAGACGAGGACCTACAATGAGCAGTTCTTC
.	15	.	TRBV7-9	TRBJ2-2	CASSLGGVNTGELFF	TGTGCCAGCAGCTTGGGGGGAGTGAACACCGGGGAGCTGTTTTTT
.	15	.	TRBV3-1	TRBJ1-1	CASSQGVGLGTEAFF	TGTGCCAGCAGCCAAGGGGTGGGGTTGGGCACTGAAGCTTTCTTT